The sequence of this T cell receptor beta chain was determined in a study of cytomegalovirus exposure and HLA in healthy donors. TCRdb's table, derived via immunoSEQ multiplex PCR, lists solely in-frame clones and lacks some. The top ten clones hold around 12% of a sample with more than 200,000 clones, roughly 87% of them seen once. Separation from the approximately 670-subject first cohort characterized the roughly 120-subject validation cohort, to which the donors belonged. This CDR3 is built from 14 residues. Germline CDR1 reads SQVTM; CDR2 reads ANQGSEA. The V gene lost 8 bases and the J gene lost 4 bases, with 18 bases spanning the gap.

The material sequenced was PBMCs. The source of this sequence is a man aged 18 to 29 in good health and CMV-seropositive. This chain links TRBV29-1 with TRBJ2-1; D unresolved. Here the CDR3 reads CSSTSRVGYNEQFF. The CDR3 bases are TGCAGCTCCACTTCAAGGGTGGGGTACAATGAGCAGTTCTTC.